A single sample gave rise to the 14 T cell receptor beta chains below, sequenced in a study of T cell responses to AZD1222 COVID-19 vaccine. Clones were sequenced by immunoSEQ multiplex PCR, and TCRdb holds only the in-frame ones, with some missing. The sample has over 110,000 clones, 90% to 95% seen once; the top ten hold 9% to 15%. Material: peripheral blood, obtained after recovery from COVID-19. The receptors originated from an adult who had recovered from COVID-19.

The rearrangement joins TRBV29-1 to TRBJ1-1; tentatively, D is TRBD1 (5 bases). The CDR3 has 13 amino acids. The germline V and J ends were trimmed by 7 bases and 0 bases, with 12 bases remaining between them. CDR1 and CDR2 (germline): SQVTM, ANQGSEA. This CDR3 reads CSAEDTLNTEAFF. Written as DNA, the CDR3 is TGCAGCGCCGAGGACACTTTGAACACTGAAGCTTTCTTT.

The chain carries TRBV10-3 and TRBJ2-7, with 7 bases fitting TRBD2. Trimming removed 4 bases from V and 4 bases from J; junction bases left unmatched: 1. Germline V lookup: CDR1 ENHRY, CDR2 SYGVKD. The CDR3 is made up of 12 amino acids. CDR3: CAISGEGYEQYF. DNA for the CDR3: TGTGCCATCAGTGGGGAGGGGTACGAGCAGTACTTC.

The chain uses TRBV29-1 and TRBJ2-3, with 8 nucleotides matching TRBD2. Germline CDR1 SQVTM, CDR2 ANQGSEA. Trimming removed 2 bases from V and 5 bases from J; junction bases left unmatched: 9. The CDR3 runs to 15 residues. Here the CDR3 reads CSVEPASGRIDTQYF. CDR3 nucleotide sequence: TGCAGCGTTGAACCAGCCAGCGGGAGAATAGATACGCAGTATTTT.

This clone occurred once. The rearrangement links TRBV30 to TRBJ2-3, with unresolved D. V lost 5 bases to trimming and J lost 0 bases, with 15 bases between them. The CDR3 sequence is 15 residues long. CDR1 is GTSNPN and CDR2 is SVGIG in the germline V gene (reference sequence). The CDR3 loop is CAWGYGTASTDTQYF. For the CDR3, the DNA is TGTGCCTGGGGATACGGCACAGCTAGCACAGATACGCAGTATTTT.

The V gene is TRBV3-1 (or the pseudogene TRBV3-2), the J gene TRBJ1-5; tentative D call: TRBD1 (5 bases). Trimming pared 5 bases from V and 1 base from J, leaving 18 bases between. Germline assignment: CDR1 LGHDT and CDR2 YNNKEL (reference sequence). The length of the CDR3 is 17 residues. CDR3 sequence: CASSSGPGSLSNQPQHF. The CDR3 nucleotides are TGTGCCAGCAGCTCCGGGCCAGGGAGTTTGAGCAATCAGCCCCAGCATTTT.

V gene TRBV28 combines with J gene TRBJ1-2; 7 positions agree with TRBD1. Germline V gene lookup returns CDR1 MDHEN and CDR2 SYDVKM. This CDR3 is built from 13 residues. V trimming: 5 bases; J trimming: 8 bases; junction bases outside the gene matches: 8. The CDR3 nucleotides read TGTGCCAGCAGTCCCATGCGACAGGGCGGCTACACCTTC. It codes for CASSPMRQGGYTF.

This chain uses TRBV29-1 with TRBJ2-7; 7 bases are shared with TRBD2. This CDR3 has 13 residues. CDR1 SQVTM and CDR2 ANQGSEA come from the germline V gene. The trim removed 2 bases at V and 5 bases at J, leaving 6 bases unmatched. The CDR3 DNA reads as TGCAGCGTTGAAAGCGGGGAGAGCGACGAGCAGTACTTC. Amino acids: CSVESGESDEQYF.

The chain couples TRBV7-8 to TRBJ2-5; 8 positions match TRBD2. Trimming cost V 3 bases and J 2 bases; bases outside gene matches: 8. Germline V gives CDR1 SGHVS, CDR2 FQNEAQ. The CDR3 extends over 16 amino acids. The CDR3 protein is CASSFIHAGGQETQYF. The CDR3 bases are TGTGCCAGCAGCTTCATTCACGCGGGGGGACAAGAGACCCAGTACTTC.

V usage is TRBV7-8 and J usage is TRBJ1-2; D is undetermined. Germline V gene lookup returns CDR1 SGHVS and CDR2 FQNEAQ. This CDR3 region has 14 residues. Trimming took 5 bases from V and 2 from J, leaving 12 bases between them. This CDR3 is CASSPKAANYGYTF. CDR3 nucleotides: TGTGCCAGCAGCCCTAAGGCCGCGAACTATGGCTACACCTTC.

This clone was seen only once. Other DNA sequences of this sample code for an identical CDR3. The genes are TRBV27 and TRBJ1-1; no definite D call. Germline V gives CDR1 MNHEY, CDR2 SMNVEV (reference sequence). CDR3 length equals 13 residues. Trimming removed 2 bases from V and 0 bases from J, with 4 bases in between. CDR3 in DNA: TGTGCCAGCAGTTTAGGGATGAACACTGAAGCTTTCTTT. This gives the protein CASSLGMNTEAFF.

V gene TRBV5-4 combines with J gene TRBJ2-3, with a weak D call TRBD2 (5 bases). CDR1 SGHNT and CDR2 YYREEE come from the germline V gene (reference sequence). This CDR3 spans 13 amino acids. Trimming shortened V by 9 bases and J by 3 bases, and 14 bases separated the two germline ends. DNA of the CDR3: TGTGCCACCTCCGCGGGTCAAACAGATACGCAGTATTTT. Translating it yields CATSAGQTDTQYF.

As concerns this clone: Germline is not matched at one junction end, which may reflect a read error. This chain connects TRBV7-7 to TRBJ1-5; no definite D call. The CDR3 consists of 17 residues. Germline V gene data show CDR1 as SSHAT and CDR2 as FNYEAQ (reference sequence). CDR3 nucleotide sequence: TGTGCTAGCAGCTTATACCAGCCTCCTTCAATCTTCCAGCCCCAGCATTTT. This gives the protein CASSLYQPPSIFQPQHF.

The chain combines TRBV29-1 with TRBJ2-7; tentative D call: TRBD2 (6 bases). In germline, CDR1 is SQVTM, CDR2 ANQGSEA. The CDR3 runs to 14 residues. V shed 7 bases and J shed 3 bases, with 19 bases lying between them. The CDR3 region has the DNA TGCAGCGCCCGGGGGTGGACACCTTACTACGAGCAGTACTTC. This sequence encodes CSARGWTPYYEQYF.

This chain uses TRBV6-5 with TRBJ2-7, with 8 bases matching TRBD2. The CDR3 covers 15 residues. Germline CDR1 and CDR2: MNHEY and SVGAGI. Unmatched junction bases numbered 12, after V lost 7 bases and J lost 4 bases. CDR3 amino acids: CASTSLGRAIYEQYF. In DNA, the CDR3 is TGTGCCAGCACAAGCCTCGGGAGGGCCATTTACGAGCAGTACTTC.